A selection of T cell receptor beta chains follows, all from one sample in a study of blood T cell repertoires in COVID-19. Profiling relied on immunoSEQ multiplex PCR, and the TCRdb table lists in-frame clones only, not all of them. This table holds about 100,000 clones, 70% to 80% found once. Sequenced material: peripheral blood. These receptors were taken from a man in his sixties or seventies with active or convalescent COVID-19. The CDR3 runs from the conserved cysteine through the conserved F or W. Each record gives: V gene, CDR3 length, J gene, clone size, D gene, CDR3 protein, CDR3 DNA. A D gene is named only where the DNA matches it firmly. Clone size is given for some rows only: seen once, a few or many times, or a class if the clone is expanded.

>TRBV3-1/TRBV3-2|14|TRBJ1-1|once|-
CASKAGVLNTEAFF
TGTGCCAGCAAGGCAGGGGTTTTGAACACTGAAGCTTTCTTT
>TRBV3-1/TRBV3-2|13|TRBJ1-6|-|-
CASTGHQGSPLHF
TGTGCCAGCACCGGACACCAGGGATCACCCCTCCACTTT
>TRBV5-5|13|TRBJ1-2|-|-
CASSLGDSYGYTF
TGTGCCAGCAGCTTGGGAGACAGCTATGGCTACACCTTC
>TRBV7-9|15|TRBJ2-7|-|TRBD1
CASSFIGQGAYEQYF
TGTGCCAGCAGCTTTATAGGACAGGGGGCCTACGAGCAGTACTTC
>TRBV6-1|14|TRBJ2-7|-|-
CASSGSPGSGEQYF
TGTGCCAGCAGTGGGAGCCCGGGGTCTGGAGAGCAGTACTTC
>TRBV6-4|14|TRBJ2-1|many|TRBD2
CASSDSGGKNEQFF
TGTGCCAGCAGTGACTCCGGGGGGAAGAATGAGCAGTTCTTC
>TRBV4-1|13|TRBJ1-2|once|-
CASSPDRSYGYTF
TGCGCCAGCAGCCCGGACAGATCCTATGGCTACACCTTC
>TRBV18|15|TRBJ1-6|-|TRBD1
CASSLQTGPNSPLHF
TGTGCCAGCTCACTTCAGACAGGGCCCAATTCACCCCTCCACTTT
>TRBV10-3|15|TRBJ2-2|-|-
CAIRKTGSNTGELFF
TGTGCCATCAGAAAAACGGGGTCTAACACCGGGGAGCTGTTTTTT
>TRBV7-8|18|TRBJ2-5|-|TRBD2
CASSRRLAGGPYQETQYF
TGTGCCAGCAGCCGCCGCTTAGCGGGGGGCCCGTACCAAGAGACCCAGTACTTC
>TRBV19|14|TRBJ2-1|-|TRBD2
CASNPSGFYNEQFF
TGTGCCAGTAACCCTAGCGGCTTCTACAATGAGCAGTTCTTC
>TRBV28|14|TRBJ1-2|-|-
CASSLPQANYGYTF
TGTGCCAGCAGTTTACCACAGGCTAACTATGGCTACACCTTC